What follows describes a single TCR beta chain. What it recognizes is unknown. This sample was included in a study of beta chain features in type 1 diabetes. Study in general: Examined across all samples were about 99,000,000 sorted cells. Study observations and caveats: Significant though moderate, a shortening of TCRB CDR3s appeared in all four CD4+ subsets of Type 1 diabetes patients.

One heparinised blood draw, averaging about 100 mL, came from each donor. CD4+ cells of the naive, central memory, regulatory and stem cell-like memory types were sorted via CD45RO/CCR7/CD25/CD127/CD95/CD27. This CDR3 contains 15 residues. CDR1 and CDR2 from the germline V gene are SGHRS and YFSETQ. The V and J ends lost 0 bases and 3 bases, in that order; junction bases with no gene match: 1. All of the isolated RNA was reverse transcribed, so expressed TCRB transcripts were sequenced. Only in-frame clones appear in the TCRdb table, and some are missing; sequencing was by immunoSEQ multiplex PCR. The table has around 70,000 clones, more than 45% seen once.

The sample consisted of central memory CD4+ T cells from blood. This receptor was identified in a man aged 30 to 45 with type 1 diabetes. V gene TRBV5-1 combines with J gene TRBJ1-5, with 9 bases lining up with TRBD1. The CDR3 DNA reads as TGCGCCAGCAGCTTGGGGGACAGGGCCAATCAGCCCCAGCATTTT. This codes for CASSLGDRANQPQHF. Full variable domain (remainder filled in from reference TRBV5-1 and TRBJ1-5): KAGVTQTPRYLIKTRGQQVTLSCSPISGHRSVSWYQQTPGQGLQFLFEYFSETQRNKGNFPGRFSGRQFSNSRSEMNVSTLELGDSALYLCASSLGDRANQPQHFGDGTRLSIL.